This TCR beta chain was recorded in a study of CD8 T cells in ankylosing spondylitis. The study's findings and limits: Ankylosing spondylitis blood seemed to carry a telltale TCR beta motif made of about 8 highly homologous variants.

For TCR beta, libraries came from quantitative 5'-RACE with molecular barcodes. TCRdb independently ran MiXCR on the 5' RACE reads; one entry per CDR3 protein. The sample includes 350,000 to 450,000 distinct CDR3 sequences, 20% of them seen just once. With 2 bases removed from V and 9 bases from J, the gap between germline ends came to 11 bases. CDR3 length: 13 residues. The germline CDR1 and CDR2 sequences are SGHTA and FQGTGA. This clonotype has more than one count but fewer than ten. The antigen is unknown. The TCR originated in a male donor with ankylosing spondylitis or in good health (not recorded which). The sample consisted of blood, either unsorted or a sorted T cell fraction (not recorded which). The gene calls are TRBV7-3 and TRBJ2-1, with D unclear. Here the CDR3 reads CASSLFPGSEQFF. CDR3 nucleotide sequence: TGTGCCAGCAGCTTATTTCCGGGTTCTGAGCAGTTCTTC.